The clone carrying this T cell receptor (beta chain) was recorded a few times. This entry belongs to a study of blood T cell repertoires in COVID-19. At the level of the study: Acute and convalescent COVID-19 samples came from the United States, Italy and Spain. Sample material is recorded as cDNA or gDNA derived from T cells, B-cell-depleted T cells, or PBMCs.

CDR1 is MNHEY and CDR2 is SMNVEV in the germline V gene (reference sequence). The CDR3 length is 15 residues. V lost 2 bases to trimming and J lost 9 bases, with 17 bases between them. The data were produced by immunoSEQ multiplex PCR, yet TCRdb's version contains in-frame clones alone and is incomplete. The sample includes 55,000 to 90,000 clones, roughly 91% seen only once; the top ten take approximately 1.5%. Input material: peripheral blood. The V and J genes are TRBV27 and TRBJ1-5, with D perhaps matching TRBD1 (6 bases). This clonotype was sampled from a human donor in a cohort sampled during active COVID-19. For the CDR3, the DNA is TGTGCCAGCAGTTTAGGGAACAGGGTGTGTCCGCCCCAGCATTTT. It specifies CASSLGNRVCPPQHF.